These T cell receptor beta chains were read from a single sample in a study of blood T cell repertoires in COVID-19. Sequencing used immunoSEQ multiplex PCR; TCRdb keeps in-frame clones, though not all of them. The sample lists roughly 250,000 clones; approximately 84% were seen once. The sample was PBMCs or T cells enriched from blood (not recorded which). The receptors here all came from a woman aged 40 to 49 with acute COVID-19. Both conserved end residues are part of each CDR3. Each record gives: V gene, D gene, clone size, J gene, CDR3 DNA, CDR3 protein. A D gene is named only where the DNA matches it firmly. Where a row states a size, it is once, few, many or the class of an expanded clone; other rows omit it.

V gene: TRBV10-3
D gene: TRBD2
clone size: NA
J gene: TRBJ2-1
CDR3 DNA: TGTGCCATCAGTGAGTCGAGCGGGAGTTACAATGAGCAGTTCTTC
CDR3 protein: CAISESSGSYNEQFF

V gene: TRBV28
D gene: NA
clone size: NA
J gene: TRBJ2-7
CDR3 DNA: TGTGCCAGCAGTTTATGGGACCTAGCAGAAGCTTCCTACGAGCAGTACTTC
CDR3 protein: CASSLWDLAEASYEQYF

V gene: TRBV19
D gene: NA
clone size: NA
J gene: TRBJ1-2
CDR3 DNA: TGTGCCAGTAGTCCGCGGCCCCGGGAATCGGATGGCTACACCTTC
CDR3 protein: CASSPRPRESDGYTF

V gene: TRBV5-6
D gene: NA
clone size: NA
J gene: TRBJ2-7
CDR3 DNA: TGTGCCAGCAGCTTATCTCCCTCCTACGAGCAGTACTTC
CDR3 protein: CASSLSPSYEQYF

V gene: TRBV15
D gene: NA
clone size: NA
J gene: TRBJ2-4
CDR3 DNA: TGTGCCACCGGAGACGGGTGGGTTCAAGCCAAAAACATTCAGTACTTC
CDR3 protein: CATGDGWVQAKNIQYF

V gene: TRBV24-1
D gene: TRBD2
clone size: NA
J gene: TRBJ2-1
CDR3 DNA: TGTGCCACCAGTGATCCCACTAGCGGAAAAAACAATGAGCAGTTCTTC
CDR3 protein: CATSDPTSGKNNEQFF

V gene: TRBV5-4
D gene: NA
clone size: NA
J gene: TRBJ2-3
CDR3 DNA: TGTGCCAGCAGCTCCCAGGCTCCAGATACGCAGTATTTT
CDR3 protein: CASSSQAPDTQYF

V gene: TRBV11-2
D gene: TRBD1
clone size: NA
J gene: TRBJ2-7
CDR3 DNA: TGTGCCAGCAGCCTAAGCGGGACAGGGGTCGAACAGTACTTC
CDR3 protein: CASSLSGTGVEQYF

V gene: TRBV5-1
D gene: NA
clone size: NA
J gene: TRBJ1-2
CDR3 DNA: TGCGCCAGCAGCTTGGGACTCCAGGGCTACACCTTC
CDR3 protein: CASSLGLQGYTF

V gene: TRBV21-1
D gene: NA
clone size: NA
J gene: TRBJ2-4
CDR3 DNA: TGTGCCAGCAGCAGATGGACGGGACTCCTAGCCAAAAACATTCAGTACTTC
CDR3 protein: CASSRWTGLLAKNIQYF

V gene: TRBV7-2
D gene: NA
clone size: few
J gene: TRBJ2-3
CDR3 DNA: TGTGCCAGCAGTCCAAGGGGGGAGGGCCGGGCAGATACGCAGTATTTT
CDR3 protein: CASSPRGEGRADTQYF

V gene: TRBV29-1
D gene: NA
clone size: NA
J gene: TRBJ2-5
CDR3 DNA: TGCAGCGTTGTCGGAAGGGGAGAGACCCAGTACTTC
CDR3 protein: CSVVGRGETQYF

V gene: TRBV7-2
D gene: TRBD1
clone size: NA
J gene: TRBJ2-7
CDR3 DNA: TGTGCCAGCAGCACGACAGGGTTCGGGGAGCAGTACTTC
CDR3 protein: CASSTTGFGEQYF

V gene: TRBV11-3
D gene: NA
clone size: few
J gene: TRBJ2-7
CDR3 DNA: TGTGCCAGCAGCTTAGTAGGCGGTAATCCCTCCTACGAGCAGTACTTC
CDR3 protein: CASSLVGGNPSYEQYF

V gene: TRBV2
D gene: NA
clone size: NA
J gene: TRBJ1-1
CDR3 DNA: TGTGCCAGCGGGGGGGCGAAGTACACTGAAGCTTTCTTT
CDR3 protein: CASGGAKYTEAFF

V gene: TRBV18
D gene: NA
clone size: NA
J gene: TRBJ2-1
CDR3 DNA: TGTGCCAGCTCACCACTCGGACAGCCAAAAAATGAGCAGTTCTTC
CDR3 protein: CASSPLGQPKNEQFF

V gene: TRBV14
D gene: NA
clone size: NA
J gene: TRBJ2-5
CDR3 DNA: TGTGCCAGCAGCCAAGACGGGAAGACCCAGTACTTC
CDR3 protein: CASSQDGKTQYF

V gene: TRBV5-6
D gene: TRBD2
clone size: NA
J gene: TRBJ2-7
CDR3 DNA: TGTGCCAGCAGCTCGTTCCCTAGCGGGAGCTCCCACGAGCAGTACTTC
CDR3 protein: CASSSFPSGSSHEQYF

V gene: TRBV7-9
D gene: TRBD2
clone size: NA
J gene: TRBJ2-1
CDR3 DNA: TGTGCCAGCAGCTTAAAGACTAGCGGGAGAGGGGGCGAAAATGAGCAGTTCTTC
CDR3 protein: CASSLKTSGRGGENEQFF

V gene: TRBV7-8
D gene: NA
clone size: once
J gene: TRBJ2-1
CDR3 DNA: TGTGCCAGCAGCTTAGATTTGGGGCTAGTTCTCAATGAGCAGTTCTTC
CDR3 protein: CASSLDLGLVLNEQFF

V gene: TRBV6-5
D gene: TRBD2
clone size: NA
J gene: TRBJ2-7
CDR3 DNA: TGTGCCAGCAGTTACTCGAGGGTAGCGGGAGGGTACGAGCAGTACTTC
CDR3 protein: CASSYSRVAGGYEQYF

V gene: TRBV28
D gene: TRBD2
clone size: NA
J gene: TRBJ2-3
CDR3 DNA: TGTGCCAGCCGGGGGGCAGATACGCAGTATTTT
CDR3 protein: CASRGADTQYF

V gene: TRBV2
D gene: TRBD1
clone size: NA
J gene: TRBJ1-2
CDR3 DNA: TGTGCCAGCAGGGCGTCGACAGGGGGCTATGGCTACACCTTC
CDR3 protein: CASRASTGGYGYTF

V gene: TRBV3-1/TRBV3-2
D gene: TRBD1
clone size: NA
J gene: TRBJ2-5
CDR3 DNA: TGTGCCAGCAGCGCGGACAGGCGCCAAGAGACCCAGTACTTC
CDR3 protein: CASSADRRQETQYF

V gene: TRBV7-2
D gene: TRBD2
clone size: NA
J gene: TRBJ2-3
CDR3 DNA: TGTGCCAGCAGCCCCTTTCTAGCGGGAGGGGCAGATACGCAGTATTTT
CDR3 protein: CASSPFLAGGADTQYF

V gene: TRBV18
D gene: NA
clone size: once
J gene: TRBJ1-3
CDR3 DNA: TGTGCCAGCTCGCTCGACTGGGGGCCTCTCTCTGGAAACACCATATATTTT
CDR3 protein: CASSLDWGPLSGNTIYF

V gene: TRBV5-1
D gene: NA
clone size: NA
J gene: TRBJ1-1
CDR3 DNA: TGCGCCAGCAGCTTGTTTGGCCAAAACACTGAAGCTTTCTTT
CDR3 protein: CASSLFGQNTEAFF

V gene: TRBV4-1
D gene: NA
clone size: NA
J gene: TRBJ1-6
CDR3 DNA: TGCGCCAGCAGCGTCCGGGCCGGGGCGGAGGGTAGTTCACCCCTCCACTTT
CDR3 protein: CASSVRAGAEGSSPLHF

V gene: TRBV13
D gene: NA
clone size: once
J gene: TRBJ2-1
CDR3 DNA: TGTGCCAGCAGCGGAGGCGGGACAGTGGGAATTTACAATGAGCAGTTCTTC
CDR3 protein: CASSGGGTVGIYNEQFF

V gene: TRBV29-1
D gene: NA
clone size: NA
J gene: TRBJ1-1
CDR3 DNA: TGCAGCGTTGAACTCGGGGGTGGCACTGAAGCTTTCTTT
CDR3 protein: CSVELGGGTEAFF

V gene: TRBV5-6
D gene: TRBD1
clone size: NA
J gene: TRBJ2-2
CDR3 DNA: TGTGCCAGCAGCTTGACAGGGGGAACCACCGGGGAGCTGTTTTTT
CDR3 protein: CASSLTGGTTGELFF

V gene: TRBV6-5
D gene: NA
clone size: NA
J gene: TRBJ1-5
CDR3 DNA: TGTGCCAGCAGCTTCGGAGGTCATCAGCCCCAGCATTTT
CDR3 protein: CASSFGGHQPQHF

V gene: TRBV4-1
D gene: NA
clone size: few
J gene: TRBJ1-1
CDR3 DNA: TGCGCCAGCAGCCAAGAACGGGGGTTGAACACTGAAGCTTTCTTT
CDR3 protein: CASSQERGLNTEAFF

V gene: TRBV5-1
D gene: NA
clone size: NA
J gene: TRBJ1-1
CDR3 DNA: TGCGCCAGCAGGGTGATCGGAGGCTCGATGAACACTGAAGCTTTCTTT
CDR3 protein: CASRVIGGSMNTEAFF